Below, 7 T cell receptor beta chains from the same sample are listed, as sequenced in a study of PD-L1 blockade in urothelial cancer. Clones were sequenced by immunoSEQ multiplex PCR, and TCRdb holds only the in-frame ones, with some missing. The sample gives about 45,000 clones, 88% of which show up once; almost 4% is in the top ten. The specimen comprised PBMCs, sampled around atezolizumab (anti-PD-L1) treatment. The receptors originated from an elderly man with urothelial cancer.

The CDR3 loop is CASSRGLAGGPSTGELFF. Here the CDR3 DNA reads TGTGCCAGTAGTAGGGGACTAGCGGGAGGGCCTTCCACCGGGGAGCTGTTTTTT. The chain combines TRBV19 with TRBJ2-2; 16 nucleotides match TRBD2. This CDR3 is 18 amino acids long. V was clipped by 4 bases and J by 4 bases; unmatched bases: 6. Germline CDR1 and CDR2: LNHDA and SQIVND (reference sequence).

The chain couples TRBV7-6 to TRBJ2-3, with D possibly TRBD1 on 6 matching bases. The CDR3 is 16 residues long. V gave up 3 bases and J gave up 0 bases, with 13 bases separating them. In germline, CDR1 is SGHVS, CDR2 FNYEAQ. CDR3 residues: CASSFPPQGSTDTQYF. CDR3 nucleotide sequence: TGTGCCAGCAGCTTCCCCCCCCAGGGGAGCACAGATACGCAGTATTTT.

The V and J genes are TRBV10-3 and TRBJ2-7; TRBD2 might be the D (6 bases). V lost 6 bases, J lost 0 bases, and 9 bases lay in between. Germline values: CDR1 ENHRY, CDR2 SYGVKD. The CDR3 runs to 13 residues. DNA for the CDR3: TGTGCCATCAGAGCGGGCACCTCCTACGAGCAGTACTTC. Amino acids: CAIRAGTSYEQYF.

CDR3 sequence (DNA): TGCGCCAGCAGCCTAAGCTACGCACAGGGGCGGACTGAAGCTTTCTTT. Its translation: CASSLSYAQGRTEAFF. The chain recombines TRBV4-3 with TRBJ1-1; TRBD1 agrees at 7 bases. This CDR3 is built from 16 residues. Trimming at V came to 4 bases and at J to 5 bases, leaving 13 bases not matched to a gene. CDR1 is LGHNA and CDR2 is YSLEER in the germline V gene.

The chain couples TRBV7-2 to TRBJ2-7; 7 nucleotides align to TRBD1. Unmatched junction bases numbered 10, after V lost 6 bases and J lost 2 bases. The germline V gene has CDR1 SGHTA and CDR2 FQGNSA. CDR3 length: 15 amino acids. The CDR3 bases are TGTGCCAGCAGACAAGACAGGGACCAAACCTACGAGCAGTACTTC. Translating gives CASRQDRDQTYEQYF.

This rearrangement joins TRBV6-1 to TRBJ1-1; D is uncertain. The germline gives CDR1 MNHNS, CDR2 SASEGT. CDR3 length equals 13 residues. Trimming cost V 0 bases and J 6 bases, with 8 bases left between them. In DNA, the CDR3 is TGTGCCAGCAGTGAAGCGGTTGGCCCTGAAGCTTTCTTT. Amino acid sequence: CASSEAVGPEAFF.

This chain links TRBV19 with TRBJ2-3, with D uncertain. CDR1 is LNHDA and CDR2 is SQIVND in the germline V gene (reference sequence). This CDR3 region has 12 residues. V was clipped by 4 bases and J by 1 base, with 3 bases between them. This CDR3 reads CASSTGTDTQYF. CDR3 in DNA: TGTGCCAGTAGTACTGGCACAGATACGCAGTATTTT.